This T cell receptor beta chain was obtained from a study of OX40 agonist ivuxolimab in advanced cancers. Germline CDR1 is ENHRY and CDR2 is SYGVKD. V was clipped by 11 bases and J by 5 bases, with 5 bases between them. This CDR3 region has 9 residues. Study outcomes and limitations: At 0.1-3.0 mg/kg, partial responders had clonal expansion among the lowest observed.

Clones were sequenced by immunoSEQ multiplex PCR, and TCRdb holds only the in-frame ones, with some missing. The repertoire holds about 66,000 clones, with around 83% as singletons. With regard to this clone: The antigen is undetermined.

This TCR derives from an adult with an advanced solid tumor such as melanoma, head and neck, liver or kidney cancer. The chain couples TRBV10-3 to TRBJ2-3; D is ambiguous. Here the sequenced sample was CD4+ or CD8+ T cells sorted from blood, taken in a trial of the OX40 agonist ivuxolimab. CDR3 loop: CAAGDTQYF. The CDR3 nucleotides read TGTGCCGCCGGAGATACGCAGTATTTT.